The clone carrying this T cell receptor (beta chain) was observed a handful of times. Its antigen is unidentified. TCRdb redid the calling of the 5' RACE reads with MiXCR, one entry per CDR3 protein. Among 95,000 to 120,000 distinct CDR3 sequences, 15% to 20% were seen once, and the ten largest hold approximately 5.1%. Germline loops: CDR1 SGHRS, CDR2 YFSETQ. The CDR3 totals 15 residues. V trimming: 6 bases; J trimming: 1 base; junction bases outside the gene matches: 3. This sample is drawn from a study of T-cell memory formation after mild COVID-19. Across the whole study: Among the donors, TCR clusters were largely specific to each donor. Notes on the study in general: Whereas later expanders leaned CD4+, clones contracting day 15 to 85 showed a balanced CD4/CD8 makeup.

The chain joins TRBV5-1 to TRBJ2-5; TRBD2 matches at 13 bases. The receptor was derived from a man younger than 35 who had mild COVID-19 (a few samples of this study predate the infection). Cell type and time point are not known. The sequenced material came from PBMCs or a T cell subset sorted from them (not recorded which). The CDR3 DNA sequence: TGCGCCAGCACCGGACTAGCGGGGGTCCAAGAGACCCAGTACTTC. Translated, it gives CASTGLAGVQETQYF.